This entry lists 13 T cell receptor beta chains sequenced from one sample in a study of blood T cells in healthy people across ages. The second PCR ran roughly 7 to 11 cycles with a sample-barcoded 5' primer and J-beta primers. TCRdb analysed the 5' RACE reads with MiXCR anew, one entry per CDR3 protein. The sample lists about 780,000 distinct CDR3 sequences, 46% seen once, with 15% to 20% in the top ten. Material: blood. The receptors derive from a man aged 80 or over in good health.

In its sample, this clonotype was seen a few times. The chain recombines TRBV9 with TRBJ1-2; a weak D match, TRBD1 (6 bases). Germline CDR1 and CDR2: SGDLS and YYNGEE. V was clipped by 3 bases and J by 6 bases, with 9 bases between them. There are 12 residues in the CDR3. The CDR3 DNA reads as TGTGCCAGCAGCGGGGGGCGGAATGGCTACACCTTC. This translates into CASSGGRNGYTF.

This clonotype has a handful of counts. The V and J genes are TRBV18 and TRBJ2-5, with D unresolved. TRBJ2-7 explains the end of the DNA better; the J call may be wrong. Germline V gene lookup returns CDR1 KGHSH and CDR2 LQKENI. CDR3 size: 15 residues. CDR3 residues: CASSPKRTETYEQYF. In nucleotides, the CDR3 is TGTGCCAGCTCACCAAAACGGACGGAGACCTACGAGCAGTACTTC.

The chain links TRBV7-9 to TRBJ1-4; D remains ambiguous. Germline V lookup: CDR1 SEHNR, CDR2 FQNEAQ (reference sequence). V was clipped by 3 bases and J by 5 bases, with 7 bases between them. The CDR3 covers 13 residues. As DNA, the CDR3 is TGTGCCAGCAGCTTGGAGGGAAATGAAAAACTGTTTTTT. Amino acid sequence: CASSLEGNEKLFF.

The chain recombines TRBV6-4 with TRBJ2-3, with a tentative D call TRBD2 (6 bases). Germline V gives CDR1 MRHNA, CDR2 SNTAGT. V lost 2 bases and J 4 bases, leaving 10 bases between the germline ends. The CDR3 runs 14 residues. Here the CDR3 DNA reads TGTGCCAGCAGTGACGGGGGGACCCCAGATACGCAGTATTTT. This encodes CASSDGGTPDTQYF.

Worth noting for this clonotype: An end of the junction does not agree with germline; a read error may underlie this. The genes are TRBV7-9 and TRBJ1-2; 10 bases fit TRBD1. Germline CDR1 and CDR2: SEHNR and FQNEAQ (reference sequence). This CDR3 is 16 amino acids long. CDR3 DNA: TGTGCCAGCAGCTTCTGGGACAGGGGTCCTAACGATGGCTACACCTTC. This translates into CASSFWDRGPNDGYTF.

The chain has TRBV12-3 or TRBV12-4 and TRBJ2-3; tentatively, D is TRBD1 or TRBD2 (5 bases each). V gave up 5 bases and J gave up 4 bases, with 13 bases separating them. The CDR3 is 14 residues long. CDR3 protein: CASSVGVGADTQYF. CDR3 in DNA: TGTGCCAGCAGTGTGGGGGTGGGAGCAGATACGCAGTATTTT.

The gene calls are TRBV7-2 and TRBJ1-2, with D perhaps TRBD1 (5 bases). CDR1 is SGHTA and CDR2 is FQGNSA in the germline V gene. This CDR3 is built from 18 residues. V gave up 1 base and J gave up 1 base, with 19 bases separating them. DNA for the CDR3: TGTGCCAGCAGCTTAGGCTCCGGGACGGAGGGCTTTAACTATGGCTACACCTTC. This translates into CASSLGSGTEGFNYGYTF.

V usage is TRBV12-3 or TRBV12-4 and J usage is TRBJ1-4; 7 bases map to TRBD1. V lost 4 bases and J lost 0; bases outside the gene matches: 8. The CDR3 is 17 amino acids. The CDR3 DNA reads TGTGCCAGCAGTTCACTGGGACAGAGCCCAACTAATGAAAAACTGTTTTTT. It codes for CASSSLGQSPTNEKLFF.

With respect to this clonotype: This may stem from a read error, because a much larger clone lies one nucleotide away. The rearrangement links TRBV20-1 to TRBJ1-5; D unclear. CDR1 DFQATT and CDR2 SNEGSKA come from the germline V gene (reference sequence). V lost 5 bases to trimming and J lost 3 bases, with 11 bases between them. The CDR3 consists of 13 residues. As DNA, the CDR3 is TGCAGTGCTGGAGTCCAAGACAATCAGCCCCAGCATTTT. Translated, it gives CSAGVQDNQPQHF.

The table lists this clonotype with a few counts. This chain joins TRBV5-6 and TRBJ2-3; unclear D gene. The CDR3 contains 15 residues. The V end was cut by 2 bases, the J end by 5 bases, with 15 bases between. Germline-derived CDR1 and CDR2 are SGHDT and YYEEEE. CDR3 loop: CASSFVGRPGDTQYF. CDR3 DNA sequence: TGTGCCAGCAGCTTCGTTGGCCGCCCGGGAGATACGCAGTATTTT.

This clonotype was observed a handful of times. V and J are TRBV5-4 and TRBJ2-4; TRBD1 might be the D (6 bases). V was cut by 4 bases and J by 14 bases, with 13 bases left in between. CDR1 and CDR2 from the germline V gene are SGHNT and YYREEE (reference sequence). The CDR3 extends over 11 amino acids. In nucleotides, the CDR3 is TGTGCCAGCAGCGCAAACAGGGTGGAGTACTTC. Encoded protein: CASSANRVEYF.

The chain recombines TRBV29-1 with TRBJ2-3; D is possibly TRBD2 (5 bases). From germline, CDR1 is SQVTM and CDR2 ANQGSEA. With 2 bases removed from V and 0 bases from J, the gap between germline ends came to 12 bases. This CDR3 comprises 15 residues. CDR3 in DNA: TGCAGCGTTGAACCACCCAGCGGCAGCACAGATACGCAGTATTTT. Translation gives CSVEPPSGSTDTQYF.

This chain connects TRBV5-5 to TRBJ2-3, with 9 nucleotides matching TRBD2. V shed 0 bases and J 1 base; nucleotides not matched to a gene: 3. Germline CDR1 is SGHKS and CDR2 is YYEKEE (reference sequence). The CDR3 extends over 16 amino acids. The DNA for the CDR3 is TGTGCCAGCAGCTTGGAGCCTAGCGGGGGCACAGATACGCAGTATTTT. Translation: CASSLEPSGGTDTQYF.